This entry lists 13 T cell receptor beta chains sequenced from one sample in a study of T cell repertoires in cytomegalovirus infection. TCRdb reprocessed the reads via MiXCR and lists one record per CDR3 protein. The sample yields approximately 1,000,000 distinct CDR3 sequences, less than 40% seen once. Their antigen targets remain unknown. Specimen: cultured CD8+ T cells from PBMCs, collected from culture after CMV antigen stimulation. These receptor sequences come from a human donor in good health (CMV status not recorded). Some clones in this sample may be carry-over from other donors' samples.

The chain joins TRBV5-1 to TRBJ2-1, with D uncertain. The germline CDR1 and CDR2 sequences are SGHRS and YFSETQ. This CDR3 is 15 amino acids long. V shed 4 bases and J shed 0 bases, with 11 bases lying between them. CDR3 nucleotides: TGCGCCAGCAGCCCGCTAACCCACTCCTACAATGAGCAGTTCTTC. Translated, it gives CASSPLTHSYNEQFF.

This chain joins TRBV11-3 and TRBJ2-5, with 7 bases that match TRBD1. This CDR3 spans 16 amino acids. The junction had 9 bases not matched to a gene; V was cut back by 1 base and J by 4 bases. Germline V gene sequence: CDR1 SGHNT, CDR2 YENEEA. CDR3 sequence: CASSLGGRAGGETQYF. CDR3 DNA: TGTGCCAGCAGCTTAGGGGGTCGAGCAGGGGGAGAGACCCAGTACTTC. Drawing the rest from reference TRBV11-3 and TRBJ2-5, the complete variable domain is EAGVVQSPRYKIIEKKQPVAFWCNPISGHNTLYWYLQNLGQGPELLIRYENEEAVDDSQLPKDRFSAERLKGVDSTLKIQPAELGDSAVYLCASSLGGRAGGETQYFGPGTRLLVL.

V is TRBV10-3 and J is TRBJ2-5; TRBD1 aligns across 10 bases. Germline V gene data show CDR1 as ENHRY and CDR2 as SYGVKD. The CDR3 length is 14 residues. Trimming took 0 bases from V and 6 from J; bases not matched to a gene: 1. The CDR3 bases are TGTGCCATCAGTGAGTCGGGACAGGGGCAGACCCAGTACTTC. This translates into CAISESGQGQTQYF.

This clonotype came up once. The gene calls are TRBV19 and TRBJ1-2; D perhaps matches TRBD1 (5 bases). The CDR3 consists of 13 residues. CDR1 is LNHDA and CDR2 is SQIVND in the germline V gene (reference sequence). Trimming cost V 7 bases and J 4 bases, with 13 bases left between them. This chain's CDR3 is CASNLGAAYGYTF. The CDR3 DNA reads TGTGCCAGTAACTTAGGGGCAGCCTATGGCTACACCTTC.

CDR3 coding DNA: TGTGCCAGCAGCTTAGGGGTCGGTTTTACCTACGAGCAGTACTTC. Protein product: CASSLGVGFTYEQYF. V is TRBV7-2 and J is TRBJ2-7; unclear D gene. V was clipped by 1 base and J by 2 bases, with 12 bases between them. The germline V gene has CDR1 SGHTA and CDR2 FQGNSA. CDR3 length: 15 residues.

The chain couples TRBV28 to TRBJ1-1; D is unclear. The CDR3 runs 14 residues. The germline gives CDR1 MDHEN, CDR2 SYDVKM. Trimming removed 2 bases at V and 6 bases at J, with 13 bases between. DNA of the CDR3: TGTGCCAGCAGTTTACTAGGGATCGCCGCTGAAGCTTTCTTT. Translated: CASSLLGIAAEAFF.

The chain is built from TRBV11-3 and TRBJ2-5; 11 bases fit TRBD2. This CDR3 has 15 residues. V lost 4 bases and J lost 5; bases outside the gene matches: 6. In germline, CDR1 is SGHNT, CDR2 YENEEA. CDR3 sequence: CASSSTSGVRETQYF. CDR3 DNA: TGTGCCAGCAGCTCGACTAGCGGGGTACGGGAGACCCAGTACTTC.

This clonotype was recorded a few times. The rearrangement uses TRBV7-9 and TRBJ2-5; TRBD2 agrees at 9 bases. CDR1 and CDR2 (germline): SEHNR, FQNEAQ (reference sequence). The V segment lost 5 bases and the J segment 13 bases; nucleotides outside the gene matches: 8. This CDR3 is built from 12 residues. The CDR3 DNA sequence: TGTGCCAGCAGCCGCGCGCGGGGGGGGCCGTACTTC. It encodes CASSRARGGPYF.

This clonotype has just a few counts. CDR3 region: CASRDGAETETQYF. The CDR3 nucleotides read TGTGCCAGCAGAGACGGGGCCGAAACGGAGACCCAGTACTTC. The chain couples TRBV7-9 to TRBJ2-5; the D call may be TRBD1 or TRBD2 (5 bases each). CDR1 is SEHNR, CDR2 FQNEAQ, per germline (reference sequence). The V end was cut by 6 bases, the J end by 5 bases, with 16 bases between. The CDR3 contains 14 residues.

The CDR3 is CASSLRSGSYEQYF. For the CDR3, the DNA is TGCGCCAGCAGCTTGAGGTCCGGGTCCTACGAGCAGTACTTC. V usage is TRBV5-1 and J usage is TRBJ2-7; no clear D gene. CDR1 and CDR2 (germline): SGHRS, YFSETQ. Trimming shortened V by 1 base and J by 1 base, and 9 bases separated the two germline ends. The CDR3 contains 14 residues.

The chain joins TRBV5-4 to TRBJ2-1; 9 nucleotides align to TRBD1. V lost 4 bases, J lost 8 bases, and 7 bases stayed unmatched. Germline V gene sequence: CDR1 SGHNT, CDR2 YYREEE (reference sequence). This CDR3 region has 14 residues. CDR3 nucleotide sequence: TGTGCCAGCAGCGCGTACAGGGGGCGGGATGAGCAGTTCTTC. It encodes CASSAYRGRDEQFF.

This clonotype has more than one count but fewer than ten. V is TRBV20-1 and J is TRBJ2-7; possibly TRBD1 for D (6 bases). Germline CDR1 and CDR2: DFQATT and SNEGSKA (reference sequence). This CDR3 is 15 amino acids long. V was clipped by 6 bases and J by 1 base, with 19 bases between them. The CDR3, as DNA: TGCAGTGCCTCAGGCGGCAGGGGAAGTTCCTACGAGCAGTACTTC. This codes for CSASGGRGSSYEQYF.

This clonotype was counted only a few times. The V gene is TRBV4-3, the J gene TRBJ2-2; the D gene could be TRBD1 or TRBD2 (5 bases each). Germline values: CDR1 LGHNA, CDR2 YSLEER. There are 17 residues in the CDR3. The V and J ends lost 1 base and 0 bases respectively, with 12 bases between them. CDR3 sequence reads: CASSQGGIGANTGELFF. CDR3 DNA sequence: TGCGCCAGCAGCCAAGGGGGGATAGGCGCGAACACCGGGGAGCTGTTTTTT.